The clone carrying this T cell receptor (beta chain) was detected a few times. The antigen is not known. The entry originates in a study of T-cell memory formation after mild COVID-19. Whole-study findings and limits: Pre-infection memory held some responding clones, suggesting pre-existing cross-reactive T cells responded. CM and EM subsets held most contracting CD4+ clones; EMRA held CD8+ ones. CD4+ bias marked clones expanding day 15 to 37, unlike balanced contracting clones.

The 5'RACE method, run with constant-segment primers, produced TCR alpha and TCR beta cDNA libraries (carrying sample barcodes and UMIs). Each CDR3 protein is one row after TCRdb ran MiXCR on the 5' RACE reads. Of some 120,000 distinct CDR3 sequences in the sample, roughly 6% were seen once. The sequence was obtained from an adult woman who had mild COVID-19 (a few samples of this study predate the infection). Cell type and time point are not known. The sample comprised PBMCs or a T cell subset sorted from them (not recorded which).

This CDR3 reads CSVDRAGSYEQYF. The CDR3 bases are TGCAGCGTTGATCGCGCAGGTTCCTACGAGCAGTACTTC. V and J are TRBV29-1 and TRBJ2-7; D remains unclear. The CDR3 contains 13 residues. Germline V gene lookup returns CDR1 SQVTM and CDR2 ANQGSEA. Trimming removed 3 bases from V and 1 base from J, with 10 bases in between.